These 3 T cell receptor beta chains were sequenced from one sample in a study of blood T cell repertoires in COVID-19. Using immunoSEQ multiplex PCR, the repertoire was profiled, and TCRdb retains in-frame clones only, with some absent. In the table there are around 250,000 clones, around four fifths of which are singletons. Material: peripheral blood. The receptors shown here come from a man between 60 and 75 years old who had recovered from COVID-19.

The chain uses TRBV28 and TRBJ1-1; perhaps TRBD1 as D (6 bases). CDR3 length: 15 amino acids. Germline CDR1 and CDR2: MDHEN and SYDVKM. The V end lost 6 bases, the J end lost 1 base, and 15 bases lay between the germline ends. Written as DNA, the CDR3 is TGTGCCAGCAGACCGAGAGACAGGCCGAACACTGAAGCTTTCTTT. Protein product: CASRPRDRPNTEAFF.

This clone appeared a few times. CDR3 protein: CASHGSGNTIYF. For the CDR3, the DNA is TGCGCCAGCCACGGGTCTGGAAACACCATATATTTT. The rearrangement uses TRBV5-1 and TRBJ1-3; D remains ambiguous. The CDR3 has 12 residues. V was clipped by 7 bases and J by 1 base, with 6 bases between them. The germline gives CDR1 SGHRS, CDR2 YFSETQ.

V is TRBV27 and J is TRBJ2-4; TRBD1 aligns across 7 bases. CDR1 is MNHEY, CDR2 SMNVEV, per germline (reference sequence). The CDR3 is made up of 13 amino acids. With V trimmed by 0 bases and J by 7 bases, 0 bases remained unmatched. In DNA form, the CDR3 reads TGTGCCAGCAGTTTATCGGGACAGAACATTCAGTACTTC. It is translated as CASSLSGQNIQYF.